This TCR beta chain was found in a study of regulatory T cells in long-lasting Graves disease (TCRdb year 2021). Study-wide context: Persistent Graves' disease was defined as persistently positive TSH receptor autoantibodies together with antithyroid drug treatment for over 5 years. TCR sequencing covered approximately 13 persistent and 20 or so newly diagnosed Graves' disease patients, some 33 samples in total. In the clinical cohort, patients with persistent Graves' disease had used antithyroid drugs for an average of roughly ten years. Persistent Graves' disease patients were compared with newly diagnosed Graves' disease patients by peripheral blood TCR sequencing and RNA sequencing. The study was registered as a clinical trial and conducted in China.

This clonotype was recorded at least ten times. No cognate antigen has been identified for it. One base away there is no much larger clone; base qualities are not given. The full study reports these points: Sequencing and analysis were restricted to the TCR beta chain. TRBV28, TRBJ1-2 and TRBJ2-5 were preferentially used in persistent disease, while TRBV20-1 and TRBJ2-1 were favored in newly diagnosed disease. The authors acknowledged the small sample size as a limitation that may reduce accuracy. The study examined only peripheral blood because the primary lesion, thyroid tissue, could not be accessed. Lower TCR Shannon entropy and fewer highly expanded clones were observed in persistent Graves' disease patients than in newly diagnosed patients, which suggested clonal expansion. Patients with persistent disease shared more public clonotypes (over 2,500) than newly diagnosed patients did (around 930).

In light of the paper, this sample's time point label describes: persistent/refractory GD, antithyroid drugs over 5 years with positive TRAb. For both TCR sequencing and RNA sequencing, RNA was extracted from PBMCs in TRIzol. Graves' disease was diagnosed according to American Thyroid Association guidelines. The patients came from an endocrinology department in Xi'an, China. Each patient gave approximately 10 milliliters of peripheral blood, collected in an EDTA anticoagulant tube. Ficoll Paque Plus density gradient separation was used to isolate PBMCs, and no additional T cell sorting was done. An Agilent 2100 Bioanalyzer and agarose gel were used to check RNA quality, while a NanoDrop 2000 measured RNA concentration. In the germline V gene, CDR1 corresponds to SGHRS and CDR2 to YFSETQ. The CDR3 spans 14 residues, from the cysteine through the phenylalanine. CDR3 DNA is the only sequence kept; it has 42 bases, read in frame from the first base. V is trimmed back by 3 bases and J by 6 bases, and the junction contains 9 bases that no gene match accounts for.

Preparation of the library involved multiplex PCR. The sample was run on an Illumina HiSeq 4000. iRepertoire HTBI primers and Arm-PCR amplification of CDR3 regions were used to construct TCR beta libraries. Gel purification was performed on PCR products prior to sequencing. The paper's data handling went like this. A total of 60 to 80 TRBV and some 13 TRBJ segments were identified across samples and were used for gene usage analysis of CDR3 amino acid clonotypes. COPE and FqMerger were used to merge filtered high-quality paired reads into contigs. BLAST was used to align contigs to IMGT TRBV, TRBD and TRBJ reference genes, with CDR3 defined following IMGT. Highly expanded clones were defined as clonotypes with a frequency above 0.1%. Repertoire diversity was measured by Shannon entropy, and V-J evenness by the Gini coefficient. A clonotype found in more than one individual was treated as public. TCRdb trimmed the raw reads at Q25, called clones with MiXCR and kept productive beta chains. CDR3 protein duplicates are merged, each entry listing the most common genes and DNA. Here the V and J calls rest on TCRdb's processing, not on the authors' analysis. The sample profile shows about 430,000 distinct CDR3 sequences; around 23% of them were found once. Of the sample, around an eighth is held by the ten largest clones.

The sample was peripheral blood mononuclear cells (PBMCs), taken when the disease was refractory, from a patient treated with antithyroid drugs. The TCR originated in a female donor with Graves disease. The chain was built from TRBV5-1 and TRBJ2-7, and 7 bases in between align with TRBD1. The CDR3 sequence is CASSSNQQGTEQYF. The bases are TGCGCCAGCAGCTCAAACCAACAGGGGACCGAGCAGTACTTC. Where the CDR3 stops, the reference TRBV5-1 and TRBJ2-7 genes take over; the full variable domain is KAGVTQTPRYLIKTRGQQVTLSCSPISGHRSVSWYQQTPGQGLQFLFEYFSETQRNKGNFPGRFSGRQFSNSRSEMNVSTLELGDSALYLCASSSNQQGTEQYFGPGTRLTVT.